This paragraph covers one T cell receptor beta chain sequence. In this sample, this clone turned up once. What antigen it recognizes has not been identified. Base quality data are lacking; no much larger clone is found one base away. These data come from a study of T cell changes during pregnancy in multiple sclerosis (dated by TCRdb to between 2017 and 2020). For context, the study as a whole: In women with multiple sclerosis, the researchers looked at how the T cell repertoire shifted as pregnancy progressed.

Including cysteine and phenylalanine, the CDR3 has 16 amino acids. CDR3 DNA is the only sequence kept; it has 48 bases, read in frame from the first base. The method behind the library was the immunoSEQ multiplex PCR assay. TCRdb stores this immuneACCESS table with in-frame sequences only. Part of the clones is absent; in the studies checked, under half of the shortfall reflects unresolved V genes, and no reason is known for the rest. For this sample there are about 40,000 clones; about 91% appear just once. Less than 0.8% of the sample lies in the top ten. The receptor was isolated from a female donor with multiple sclerosis, enrolled in a pregnancy study. Recombination linked TRBV21-1 to TRBJ2-2; the table's D call, TRBD2, has no DNA check behind it. TRBV21-1 is designated a pseudogene. This material consisted of CD4+ T cells from peripheral blood mononuclear cells, taken in the third trimester of pregnancy. The encoded CDR3 is CASSRAGGIGTGELFF. The DNA sequence follows: TGTGCCAGCAGTCGCGCAGGAGGAATAGGCACCGGGGAGCTGTTTTTT.